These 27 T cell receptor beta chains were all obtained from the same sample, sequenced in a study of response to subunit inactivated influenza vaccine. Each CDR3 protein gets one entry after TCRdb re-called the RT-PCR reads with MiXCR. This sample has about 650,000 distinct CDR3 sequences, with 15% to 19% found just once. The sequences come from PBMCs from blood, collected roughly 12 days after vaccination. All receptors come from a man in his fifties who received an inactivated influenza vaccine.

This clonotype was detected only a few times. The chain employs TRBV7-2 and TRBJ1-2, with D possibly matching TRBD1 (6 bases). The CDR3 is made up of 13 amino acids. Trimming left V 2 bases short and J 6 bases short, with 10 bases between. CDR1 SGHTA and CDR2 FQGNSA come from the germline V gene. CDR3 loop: CASSLTQGDGYTF. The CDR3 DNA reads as TGTGCCAGCAGCTTAACACAGGGTGATGGCTACACCTTC.

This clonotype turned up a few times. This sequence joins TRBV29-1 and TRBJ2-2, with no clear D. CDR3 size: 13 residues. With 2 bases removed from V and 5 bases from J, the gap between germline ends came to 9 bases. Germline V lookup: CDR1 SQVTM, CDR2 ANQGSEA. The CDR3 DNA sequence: TGCAGCGTTGAATTGTTCTGGACCGGGGAGCTGTTTTTT. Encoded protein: CSVELFWTGELFF.

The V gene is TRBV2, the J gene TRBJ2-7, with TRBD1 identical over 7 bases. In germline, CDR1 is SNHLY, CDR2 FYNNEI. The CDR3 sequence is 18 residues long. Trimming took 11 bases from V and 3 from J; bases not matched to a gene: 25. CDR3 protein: CALSLAFSGGWTGYEQYF. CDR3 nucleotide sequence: TGTGCCCTCAGTTTAGCGTTTTCTGGGGGCTGGACAGGCTACGAGCAGTACTTC. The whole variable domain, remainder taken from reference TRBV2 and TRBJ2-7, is EPEVTQTPSHQVTQMGQEVILRCVPISNHLYFYWYRQILGQKVEFLVSFYNNEISEKSEIFDDQFSVERPDGSNFTLKIRSTKLEDSAMYFCALSLAFSGGWTGYEQYFGPGTRLTVT.

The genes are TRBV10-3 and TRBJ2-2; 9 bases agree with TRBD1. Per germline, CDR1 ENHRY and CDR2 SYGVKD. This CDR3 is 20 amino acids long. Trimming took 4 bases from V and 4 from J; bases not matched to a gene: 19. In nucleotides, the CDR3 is TGTGCCATCAGTGCCAGTATTGGACAGGGGATCTACGGTTCCACCGGGGAGCTGTTTTTT. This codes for CAISASIGQGIYGSTGELFF.

This CDR3 is CATDRVGMGVYNEQFF. CDR3 in DNA: TGTGCCACCGACCGTGTTGGGATGGGGGTGTACAATGAGCAGTTCTTC. The chain joins TRBV10-3 to TRBJ2-1; D assignment may be TRBD1 or TRBD2 (5 bases each). The CDR3 totals 16 residues. The V end lost 10 bases, the J end lost 4 bases, and 23 bases lay between the germline ends. Germline CDR1 reads ENHRY; CDR2 reads SYGVKD.

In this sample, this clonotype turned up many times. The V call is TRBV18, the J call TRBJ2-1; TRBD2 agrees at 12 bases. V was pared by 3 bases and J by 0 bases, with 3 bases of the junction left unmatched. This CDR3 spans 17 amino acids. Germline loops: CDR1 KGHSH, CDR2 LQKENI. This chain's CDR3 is CASSPTSGGFSYNEQFF. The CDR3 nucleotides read TGTGCCAGCTCACCCACTAGCGGGGGGTTCTCCTACAATGAGCAGTTCTTC.

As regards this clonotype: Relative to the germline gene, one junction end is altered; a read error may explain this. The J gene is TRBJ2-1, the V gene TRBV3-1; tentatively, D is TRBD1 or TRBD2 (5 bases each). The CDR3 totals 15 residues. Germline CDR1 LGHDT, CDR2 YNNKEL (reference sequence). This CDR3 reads CATSPGTLSYNEQFF. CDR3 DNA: TGTGCCACCAGCCCAGGGACCCTTTCCTACAATGAGCAGTTCTTC.

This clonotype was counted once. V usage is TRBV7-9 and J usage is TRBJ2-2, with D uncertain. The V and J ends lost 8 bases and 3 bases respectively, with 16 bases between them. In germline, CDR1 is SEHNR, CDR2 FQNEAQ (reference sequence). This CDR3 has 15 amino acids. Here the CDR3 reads CASLEVPGDTGELFF. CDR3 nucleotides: TGTGCCAGCCTGGAAGTCCCTGGGGACACCGGGGAGCTGTTTTTT.

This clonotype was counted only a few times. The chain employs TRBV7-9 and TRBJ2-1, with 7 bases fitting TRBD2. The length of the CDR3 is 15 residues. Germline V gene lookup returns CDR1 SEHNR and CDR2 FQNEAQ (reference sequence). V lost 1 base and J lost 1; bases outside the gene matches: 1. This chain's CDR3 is CASSLELASYNEQFF. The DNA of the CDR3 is TGTGCCAGCAGCTTAGAACTAGCGTCCTACAATGAGCAGTTCTTC.

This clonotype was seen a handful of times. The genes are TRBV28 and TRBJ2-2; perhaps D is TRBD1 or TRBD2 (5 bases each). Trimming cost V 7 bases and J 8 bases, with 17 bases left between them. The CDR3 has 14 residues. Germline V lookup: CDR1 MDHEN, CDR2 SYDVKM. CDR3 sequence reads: CASIPGAERGELFF. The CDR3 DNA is TGTGCCAGCATTCCCGGGGCCGAGAGGGGGGAGCTGTTTTTT.

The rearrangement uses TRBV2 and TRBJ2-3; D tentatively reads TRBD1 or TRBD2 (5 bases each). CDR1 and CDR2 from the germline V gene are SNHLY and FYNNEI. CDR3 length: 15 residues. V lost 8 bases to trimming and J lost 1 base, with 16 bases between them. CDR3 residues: CASADGTRRTDTQYF. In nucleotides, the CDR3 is TGTGCCAGCGCGGACGGGACGCGGCGCACAGATACGCAGTATTTT.

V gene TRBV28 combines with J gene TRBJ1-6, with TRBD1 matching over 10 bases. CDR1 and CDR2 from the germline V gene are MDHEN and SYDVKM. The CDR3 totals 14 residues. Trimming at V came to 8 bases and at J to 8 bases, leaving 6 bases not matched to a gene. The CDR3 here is CASHRDRGHSPLHF. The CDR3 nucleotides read TGTGCCAGCCACCGGGACAGGGGTCATTCACCCCTCCACTTT.

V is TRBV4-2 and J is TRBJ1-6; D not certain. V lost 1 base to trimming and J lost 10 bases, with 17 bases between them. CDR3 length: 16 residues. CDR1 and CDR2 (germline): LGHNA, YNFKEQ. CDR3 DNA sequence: TGTGCCAGCAGCCAAGTGGCCTGGGGTATTTCCTCACCCCTCCACTTT. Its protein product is CASSQVAWGISSPLHF.

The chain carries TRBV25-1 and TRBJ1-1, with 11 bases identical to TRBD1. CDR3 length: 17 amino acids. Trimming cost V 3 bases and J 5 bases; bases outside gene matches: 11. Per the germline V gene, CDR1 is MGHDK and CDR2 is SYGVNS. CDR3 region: CASSDSGTGGLGTEAFF. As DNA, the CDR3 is TGTGCCAGCAGTGACTCCGGGACAGGGGGACTAGGGACTGAAGCTTTCTTT. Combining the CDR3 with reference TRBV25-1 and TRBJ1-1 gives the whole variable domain EADIYQTPRYLVIGTGKKITLECSQTMGHDKMYWYQQDPGMELHLIHYSYGVNSTEKGDLSSESTVSRIRTEHFPLTLESARPSHTSQYLCASSDSGTGGLGTEAFFGQGTRLTVV.

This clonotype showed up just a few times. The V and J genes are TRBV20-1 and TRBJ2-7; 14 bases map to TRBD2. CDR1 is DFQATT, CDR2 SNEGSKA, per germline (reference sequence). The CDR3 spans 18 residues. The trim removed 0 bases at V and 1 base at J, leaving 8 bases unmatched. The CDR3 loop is CSARDILRTSGRSYEQYF. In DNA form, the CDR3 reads TGCAGTGCTAGAGACATCCTACGGACTAGCGGGAGGTCCTACGAGCAGTACTTC.

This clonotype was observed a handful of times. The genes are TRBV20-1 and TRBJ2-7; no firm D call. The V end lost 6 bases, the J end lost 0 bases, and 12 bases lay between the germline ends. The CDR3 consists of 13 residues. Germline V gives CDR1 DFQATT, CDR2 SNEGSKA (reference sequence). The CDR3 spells CSASATSSYEQYF. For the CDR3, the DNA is TGCAGTGCAAGCGCGACCAGCTCCTACGAGCAGTACTTC.

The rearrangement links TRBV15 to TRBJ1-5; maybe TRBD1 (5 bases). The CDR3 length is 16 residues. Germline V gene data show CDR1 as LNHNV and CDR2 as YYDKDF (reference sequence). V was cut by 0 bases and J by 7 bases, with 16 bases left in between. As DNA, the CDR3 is TGTGCCACCAGCAGAGATCTTGTAGGGGTAGGGCAGCCCCAGCATTTT. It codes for CATSRDLVGVGQPQHF.

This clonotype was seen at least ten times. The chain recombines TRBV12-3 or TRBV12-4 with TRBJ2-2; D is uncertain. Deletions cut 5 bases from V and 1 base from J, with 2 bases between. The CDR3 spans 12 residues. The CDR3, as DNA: TGTGCCAGCAGTGGGAACACCGGGGAGCTGTTTTTT. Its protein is CASSGNTGELFF.

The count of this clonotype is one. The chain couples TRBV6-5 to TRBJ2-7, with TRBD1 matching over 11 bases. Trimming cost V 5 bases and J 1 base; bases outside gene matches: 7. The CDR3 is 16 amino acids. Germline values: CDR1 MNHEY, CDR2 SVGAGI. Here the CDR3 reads CASSLRGDRGSYEQYF. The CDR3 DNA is TGTGCCAGCAGTCTACGTGGGGACAGGGGGTCCTACGAGCAGTACTTC.

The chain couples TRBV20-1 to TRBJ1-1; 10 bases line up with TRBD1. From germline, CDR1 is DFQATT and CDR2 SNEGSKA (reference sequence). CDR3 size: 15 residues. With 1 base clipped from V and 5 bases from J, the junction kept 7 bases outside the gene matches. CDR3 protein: CSARGQGAWRTEAFF. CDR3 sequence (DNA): TGCAGTGCTAGAGGACAGGGGGCTTGGAGGACTGAAGCTTTCTTT.

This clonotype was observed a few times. The CDR3: CASSERGVPLYEQYF. CDR3 coding DNA: TGTGCCAGCAGCGAGAGGGGGGTCCCACTCTACGAGCAGTACTTC. This rearrangement joins TRBV7-8 to TRBJ2-7, with D perhaps being TRBD1 or TRBD2 (6 bases each). The germline CDR1 and CDR2 sequences are SGHVS and FQNEAQ. V was cut by 5 bases and J by 3 bases, with 17 bases left in between. CDR3 length equals 15 residues.

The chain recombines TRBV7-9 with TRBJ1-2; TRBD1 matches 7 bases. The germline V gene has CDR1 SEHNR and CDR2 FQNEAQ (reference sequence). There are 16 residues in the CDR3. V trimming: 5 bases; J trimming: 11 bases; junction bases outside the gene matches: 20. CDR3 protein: CASSLKSYSTGMGYTF. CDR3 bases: TGTGCCAGCAGCCTAAAATCCTACTCGACAGGGATGGGGTACACCTTC. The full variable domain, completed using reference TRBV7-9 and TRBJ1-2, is DTGVSQNPRHKITKRGQNVTFRCDPISEHNRLYWYRQTLGQGPEFLTYFQNEAQLEKSRLLSDRFSAERPKGSFSTLEIQRTEQGDSAMYLCASSLKSYSTGMGYTFGSGTRLTVV.

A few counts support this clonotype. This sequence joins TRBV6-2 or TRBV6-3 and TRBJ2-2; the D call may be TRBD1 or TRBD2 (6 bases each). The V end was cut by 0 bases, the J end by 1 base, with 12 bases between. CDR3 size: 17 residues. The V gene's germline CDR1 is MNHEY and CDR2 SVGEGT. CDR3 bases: TGTGCCAGCAGTTACTCCTGGCGGGACAAGAACACCGGGGAGCTGTTTTTT. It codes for CASSYSWRDKNTGELFF.

CDR3 residues: CSARQGTETQYF. CDR3 bases: TGCAGTGCCAGACAGGGAACAGAGACCCAGTACTTC. The chain carries TRBV20-1 and TRBJ2-5, with 7 bases that match TRBD1. This CDR3 contains 12 residues. V was pared by 6 bases and J by 4 bases, with 5 bases of the junction left unmatched. Germline V CDR1 and CDR2: DFQATT, SNEGSKA (reference sequence).

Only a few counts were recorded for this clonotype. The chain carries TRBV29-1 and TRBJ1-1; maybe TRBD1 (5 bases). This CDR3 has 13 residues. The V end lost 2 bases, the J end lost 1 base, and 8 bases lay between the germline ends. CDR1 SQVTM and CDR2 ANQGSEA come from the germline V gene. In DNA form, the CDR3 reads TGCAGCGTTGAACCCGACAGGAACACTGAAGCTTTCTTT. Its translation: CSVEPDRNTEAFF.

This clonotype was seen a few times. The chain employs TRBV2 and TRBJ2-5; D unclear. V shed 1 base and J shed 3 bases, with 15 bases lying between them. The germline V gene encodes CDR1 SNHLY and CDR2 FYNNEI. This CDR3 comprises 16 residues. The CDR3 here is CASSEGVWAVKETQYF. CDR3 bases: TGTGCCAGCAGTGAAGGAGTCTGGGCAGTAAAAGAGACCCAGTACTTC.

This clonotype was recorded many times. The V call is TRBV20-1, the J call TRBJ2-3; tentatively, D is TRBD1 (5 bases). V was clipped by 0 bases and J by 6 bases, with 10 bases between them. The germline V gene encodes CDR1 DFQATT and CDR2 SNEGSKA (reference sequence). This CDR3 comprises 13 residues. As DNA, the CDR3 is TGCAGTGCTAGAGATGCCAGGGATGATACGCAGTATTTT. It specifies CSARDARDDTQYF.